The text below deals with one TCR beta chain. Its antigen remains unknown. The time point denotes: week 47, end of study. Topical imiquimod accompanied each vaccine dose, which consisted of 300 ug of mutant IDH1 20-mer peptide. This record belongs to a study of a mutant IDH1 vaccine in newly diagnosed glioma. Study at large: Either 4-6 weeks after radiotherapy alone or alongside temozolomide, vaccination was begun. Treated patients had a mean age of about 44 years and a roughly 60% male, approximately 38% female split.

Germline V gene sequence: CDR1 SNHLY, CDR2 FYNNEI. The CDR3 totals 13 residues. V lost 7 bases to trimming and J lost 7 bases, with 14 bases between them. Sequencing was performed with immunoSEQ multiplex PCR; in TCRdb, only in-frame clones are kept and a portion is missing. Of tens of thousands of clones in the sample, approximately 80% were seen once. Sequences were derived from PBMCs, sampled from a glioma patient whose treatment included an IDH1 peptide vaccine. The rearrangement uses TRBV2 and TRBJ2-4, with D possibly being TRBD2 (5 bases). The TCR sequence derives from a woman in her forties with glioma. Some clones in this sample may be carry-over from other donors' samples. This CDR3 is CASKNTAANIQYF. The CDR3 coding sequence is TGTGCCAGCAAAAATACAGCGGCTAACATTCAGTACTTC.